What follows are 8 T cell receptor beta chains derived from one specimen sequenced in a study of blood T cell repertoires in COVID-19. Libraries were prepared by immunoSEQ multiplex PCR; TCRdb keeps only in-frame clonotypes and omits some of them. The sample lists 85,000 to 95,000 clones, around 87% occurring once. The sequenced material came from peripheral blood. The receptors stem from a woman older than 75 with acute or convalescent COVID-19.

V gene TRBV19 combines with J gene TRBJ2-3, with a tentative D call TRBD2 (6 bases). This CDR3 spans 14 amino acids. Trimming removed 10 bases at V and 7 bases at J, with 21 bases between. In germline, CDR1 is LNHDA, CDR2 SQIVND (reference sequence). The chain's CDR3 is CATHRGEEGNTQYF. The DNA of the CDR3 is TGTGCCACCCACAGAGGGGAGGAGGGTAATACGCAGTATTTT. The full variable domain, completed using reference TRBV19 and TRBJ2-3, is DGGITQSPKYLFRKEGQNVTLSCEQNLNHDAMYWYRQDPGQGLRLIYYSQIVNDFQKGDIAEGYSVSREKKESFPLTVTSAQKNPTAFYLCATHRGEEGNTQYFGPGTRLTVL.

The V gene is TRBV4-1, the J gene TRBJ2-7; a possible D gene is TRBD1 (6 bases). With 0 bases removed from V and 2 bases from J, the gap between germline ends came to 8 bases. The CDR3 contains 14 residues. Germline CDR1 is MGHRA and CDR2 is YSYEKL. The CDR3 DNA reads TGCGCCAGCAGCCAAGAGGGGGCGGCCTACGAGCAGTACTTC. It translates to CASSQEGAAYEQYF.

The chain has TRBV6-5 and TRBJ1-3; D gene ambiguous. CDR1 and CDR2 from the germline V gene are MNHEY and SVGAGI. V gave up 9 bases and J gave up 3 bases, with 12 bases separating them. The CDR3 contains 13 residues. CDR3 in DNA: TGTGCCAGTTCCCGAGGATTTGGAAACACCATATATTTT. Its translation: CASSRGFGNTIYF.

The rearrangement uses TRBV5-4 and TRBJ1-1; maybe TRBD1 (6 bases). V lost 4 bases and J 3 bases, leaving 13 bases between the germline ends. Germline V lookup: CDR1 SGHNT, CDR2 YYREEE (reference sequence). This CDR3 contains 14 residues. CDR3 residues: CASSHRAEDTEAFF. CDR3 coding DNA: TGTGCCAGCAGCCACAGGGCGGAGGACACTGAAGCTTTCTTT.

The chain joins TRBV19 to TRBJ1-4; no clear D gene. The CDR3 is 14 amino acids. CDR1 is LNHDA, CDR2 SQIVND, per germline (reference sequence). V was cut by 9 bases and J by 4 bases, with 15 bases left in between. The CDR3 coding sequence is TGTGCCAGCGGAAATGGACTAGTTAATGAAAAACTGTTTTTT. This gives the protein CASGNGLVNEKLFF. Full variable domain (remainder filled in from reference TRBV19 and TRBJ1-4): DGGITQSPKYLFRKEGQNVTLSCEQNLNHDAMYWYRQDPGQGLRLIYYSQIVNDFQKGDIAEGYSVSREKKESFPLTVTSAQKNPTAFYLCASGNGLVNEKLFFGSGTQLSVL.

The chain couples TRBV19 to TRBJ2-3; 8 bases fit TRBD2. The J segment lost 1 base and the V segment lost 3 bases, leaving 9 bases of the junction unmatched. CDR1 LNHDA and CDR2 SQIVND come from the germline V gene (reference sequence). CDR3 length equals 17 residues. In DNA form, the CDR3 reads TGTGCCAGTAGTATGGGACCCAGCGGGAGTGGCACAGATACGCAGTATTTT. Translated: CASSMGPSGSGTDTQYF.

The chain employs TRBV6-1 and TRBJ2-7; TRBD2 agrees at 9 bases. Losses at the gene ends were 2 bases for V and 4 bases for J; bases not matched to a gene: 6. Germline V lookup: CDR1 MNHNS, CDR2 SASEGT. This CDR3 comprises 15 residues. CDR3 bases: TGTGCCAGCAGTGAATCTAAGCGGGAGGTTTACGAGCAGTACTTC. Protein: CASSESKREVYEQYF.

The rearrangement joins TRBV5-6 to TRBJ1-3, with D perhaps matching TRBD1 (6 bases). Trimming left V 1 base short and J 4 bases short, with 18 bases between. Germline V lookup: CDR1 SGHDT, CDR2 YYEEEE. CDR3 length: 17 residues. The CDR3 nucleotides are TGTGCCAGCAGCTTGCTCTCCTACCGGGACATCGGAAACACCATATATTTT. Translated, it gives CASSLLSYRDIGNTIYF.